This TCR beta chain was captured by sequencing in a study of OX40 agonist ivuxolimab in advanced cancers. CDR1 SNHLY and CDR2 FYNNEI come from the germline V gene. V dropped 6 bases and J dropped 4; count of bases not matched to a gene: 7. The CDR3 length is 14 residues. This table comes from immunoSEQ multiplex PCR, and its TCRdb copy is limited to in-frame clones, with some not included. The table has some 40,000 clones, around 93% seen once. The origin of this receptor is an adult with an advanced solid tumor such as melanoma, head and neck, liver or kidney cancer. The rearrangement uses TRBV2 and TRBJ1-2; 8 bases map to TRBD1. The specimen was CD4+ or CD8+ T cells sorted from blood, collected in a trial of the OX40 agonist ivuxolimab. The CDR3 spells CASRTGDRAYGYTF. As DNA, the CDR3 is TGTGCCAGCAGGACAGGGGATCGGGCCTATGGCTACACCTTC.